This record covers a single T cell receptor (beta chain). The antigen this receptor binds is unknown. Base qualities are not provided; no much larger clone lies one nucleotide away. The data originate from a study of cytomegalovirus exposure and HLA in healthy donors (dated by TCRdb to 2017 to 2019). Some background on the complete study: An earlier analysis of approximately 550 of the donors reported roughly 300 Gb of sequence data and some 120 million unique TCR beta sequences from 150 million to 200 million T cells. The study used immunosequencing to profile the T cell repertoires of some 600 subjects and linked those repertoires to cytomegalovirus serostatus. To predict cytomegalovirus infection status, the study combined high-throughput TCR immunosequencing, statistical association of individual TCRs with disease status, and machine learning. Among the roughly 430 genotyped donors, 81% belonged to the genetic ancestry cluster associated with self-reported Caucasian donors. Alongside the repertoire data, information on donor age, sex, ethnicity and CMV serostatus was compiled. Roughly five DR-DQ haplotypes were handled as single units for association and clustering, since linkage in the cohort was strong. In the later analysis, no new phenotypic data were used to find candidate immune exposures; instead, reliance was placed on TCR beta sequences and their occurrence across donors. Typing coverage varied by locus: roughly 620-640 donors for A, B, C, DRB1 and DQB1; more than 500 for DQA1; about 570 for DPA1; more than 450 for DPB1. All discovery cohort repertoires had been generated using a single sequencing platform. In an earlier analysis of around 540 of the donors, high-throughput TCR beta sequencing was used to judge whether each TCR beta V gene segment behaved as functional or pseudogenic. A later analysis re-analyzed previously published TCR beta repertoires from 666 donors and added high-resolution HLA genotyping to study TCR occurrence patterns. The aim of the study was to test whether cataloging public T cell receptors could identify signatures of past pathogen exposure. A separate validation cohort of 100 to 150 different subjects was used in addition to the roughly 670-subject first cohort. HLA typing covered class I and class II loci at four-digit resolution. Roughly 300 gigabases of sequencing data and around 90 million unique TCR sequences made up an early release that covered nearly 650 HLA-typed donors. In a later genetic analysis, genome-wide SNP genotypes for 398 of the 666 donors were used, and that subset was treated as a discovery cohort. Across roughly 420 genotyped donors of the cohort, an average of 235,054 unique TCR beta nucleotide sequences per donor were sequenced, and roughly 17% of those sequences were non-productive.

Overall study outcomes, separate from this receptor: Broadly in line with IMGT annotations, most TCR beta V segments showed up in productive rearrangements about 87% or about 30% of the time in an earlier analysis of 450 to 750 of the donors. Because counts were too low, more than 15 rarely observed V segments, including chromosome 9 orphons, were left out of the earlier analysis of 587 of the donors. It was suggested by the authors that the approach could potentially be generalized to other disease states and immunological phenotypes. A later analysis found that HLA-associated TCR beta chains were more clonally expanded and had lower generation probabilities than equally common non-associated chains. Roughly uniform sequencing depth across donors was assumed in presence/absence analyses, although this assumption may not hold. A further reported finding was that TCR beta sequences accurately predicted the HLA-A and HLA-B alleles for most subjects in the first cohort. In a later analysis, most CMV-associated TCR beta chains were found to appear HLA-restricted, with HLA associations seemingly driven largely by CMV exposure. Linkage disequilibrium might explain the correlated functional status among segregating V segments, but an unknown experimental factor could not be excluded. Most TCR sequences were observed very rarely across donors, whereas some public TCRs were present in many individuals. The cohort was sequenced for TCR beta chains only, and without alpha or paired-chain data the features that could be detected were limited. In a later analysis, TCR association rates were found to vary across HLA loci, with the most associated TCRs seen for DRB1 alleles and the fewest for HLA-C alleles. Compared with the roughly 670-donor mean, donors in an Asian-associated ancestry cluster had fewer N-insertions in productive TCRs, according to a later genetic analysis. In a later genetic analysis, a missense DCLRE1C variant was associated with V-gene and J-gene trimming of TCR beta chains, and the association was replicated in an independent cohort. Because HLA typing was unavailable for some donors at each locus, only the typed subset was used in association tests. For the cohort, immune exposure information was limited to CMV serostatus. The study listed 150 to 200 TCR beta chains as associated with cytomegalovirus. Some IMGT-functional V segments, including TRBV6-2 and TRBV6-3, could not be distinguished by the 87-base-pair reads and were therefore excluded. The classifier was reported to diagnose cytomegalovirus status with high specificity and sensitivity in both the original cohort and the validation cohort. At a false discovery rate of 0.05, a later analysis linked under 20,000 TCR beta sequences to specific HLA alleles. A cluster of highly shared sequence variants was judged likely to be a technical artifact of the sequencing pipeline. A later analysis reported that several top co-occurrence clusters appeared linked to parvovirus B19, influenza, CMV and Epstein-Barr virus. Strong co-occurrence of HLA alleles, especially DR and DQ, made assigning TCR associations to individual alleles difficult. In vitro tests confirmed that a few of the cytomegalovirus-associated TCR beta chains recognize cytomegalovirus antigens.

The cohort consisted of approximately 690 healthy bone marrow donors. At the time of sampling, every cohort member was nominally healthy, though immune exposures that went unrecorded were likely present. The donor was CMV seronegative and was included in the group of several hundred seronegative cohort members. A peripheral blood sample was provided by each donor, and peripheral blood mononuclear cells were used for TCR beta sequencing. Genomic DNA extraction from the blood cell samples was performed with the Qiagen DNeasy Blood Extraction Kit. The method behind the library was the immunoSEQ multiplex PCR assay. The multiplex PCR relied on a mix of 60 forward primers for TCR Vbeta segments and 13 reverse primers for TCR Jbeta segments. The CDR3 region of rearranged TCR beta genes was amplified from genomic DNA with a multiplex PCR assay. The Illumina HiSeq System was used to sequence the amplified TCR beta libraries as 87-base-pair reads. The study's processing was this. In a later analysis, some 80 million unique TCR beta chains were counted across the 500 to 700 repertoires, and roughly 11 million of these chains were shared by at least two donors. Raw reads were error-corrected and collapsed into unique sequences by a nearest-neighbor algorithm in which closely related sequences were merged to remove PCR and sequencing errors. V, D and J gene segments were assigned by aligning CDR3 sequences to IMGT reference sequences. For a sequence to be retained, at least a six-nucleotide match to both a V gene segment and a J gene segment was required. Rearrangements were classified as productive when the CDR3 lacked stop codons and remained in frame with V and J, and all other rearrangements were classified as non-productive. CDR3 was defined according to IMGT convention as the region running from the second conserved V-encoded cysteine to the conserved J-encoded phenylalanine. In an earlier analysis of more than 550 of the donors, sequences lacking an unambiguous match to a single V gene segment were excluded. In an earlier analysis of approximately 590 of the donors, a V segment was called functional when productive rearrangements were above 56.7%, and segregating when the standard deviation between donors exceeded 5%. To diagnose cytomegalovirus status from the catalog of TCR beta chain sequences, a statistical classification framework was built. In a later analysis, V and J genes were assigned by comparing TCR nucleotide sequences against IMGT/GENE-DB human TR gene sequences. The TCRdist pipeline was used in a later analysis to assign CDR3 sequences and most-parsimonious VDJ recombination scenarios. A later analysis defined each TCR beta chain by its CDR3 amino acid sequence plus V-gene family, and excluded reads lacking a unique V-gene family. To address suspected cross-contamination and a sequencing artifact, a later analysis removed 592 highly shared, low-generation-probability nucleotide sequences. For each public chain, a later analysis derived a clonal expansion index from normalized ranks of inferred template counts within each repertoire. A later analysis computed generation probabilities with a VDJ recombination model fitted to out-of-frame rearrangements, and checked the results against IGoR. Hypergeometric tests were used in a later analysis to score TCR-TCR, TCR-HLA and TCR-CMV co-occurrence, with a repertoire-size bias correction applied to the TCR pairs. To estimate false discovery rates, a later analysis permuted the HLA or CMV assignments 20 times. In a later analysis, co-occurring TCRs were grouped with DBSCAN, and TCRdist sequence similarity was added when clustering was performed within HLA-allele-positive subsets. Repertoires with fewer than 30,000 or more than 120,000 public chains were left out of co-occurrence clustering, as were about 5 repertoires with anomalous nucleotide sharing. TCRdb re-hosts the immuneACCESS table, in-frame sequences only. Its copies lack some clones; in the studies checked, an unresolved V gene accounts for under half of them, and the cause for the rest is not known. V and J calls and clone size are those listed in that table; D and trimming were worked out from the DNA. This sample comprises 140,000 or so clones, over 70% of them detected only once. The ten top clones hold roughly 1.6% of the sample.

CDR1 and CDR2, looked up from the germline V gene, are SGDLS and YYNGEE. A distance of 8 bases separates the germline ends of V and J, which lose 3 bases and 5 bases respectively. Measured from the cysteine to the phenylalanine, the CDR3 is 12 residues long. Only CDR3 DNA remains: 36 bases, in frame from the first base. This receptor was obtained from a woman between 35 and 50 years old in good health and CMV-seronegative. What was sequenced was PBMCs. This receptor chain uses TRBV9 and TRBJ2-5; TRBD2 could be the D gene, as 6 bases match. The CDR3 protein is CASSGAGETQYF. The nucleotide sequence reads as follows: TGTGCCAGCAGCGGGGCGGGGGAGACCCAGTACTTC.